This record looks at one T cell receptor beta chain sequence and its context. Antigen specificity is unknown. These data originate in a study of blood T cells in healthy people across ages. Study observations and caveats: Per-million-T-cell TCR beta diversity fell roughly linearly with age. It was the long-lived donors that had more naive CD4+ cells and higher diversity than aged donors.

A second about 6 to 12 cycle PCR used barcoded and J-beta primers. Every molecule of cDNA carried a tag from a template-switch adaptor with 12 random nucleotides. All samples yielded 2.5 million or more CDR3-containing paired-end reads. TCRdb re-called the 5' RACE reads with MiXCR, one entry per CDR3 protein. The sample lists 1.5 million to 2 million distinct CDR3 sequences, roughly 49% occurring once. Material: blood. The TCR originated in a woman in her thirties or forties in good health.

The CDR3 sequence is CASSWGGKRDQPQHF. In nucleotides, the CDR3 is TGTGCCAGCAGTTGGGGAGGGAAGAGGGATCAGCCCCAGCATTTT. V is TRBV27 and J is TRBJ1-5; no reliable D call. Trimming took 4 bases from V and 5 from J, leaving 15 bases between them. This CDR3 region has 15 residues. Germline lookup yields CDR1 MNHEY and CDR2 SMNVEV (reference sequence).